The source of this TCR beta chain is a study of cytomegalovirus exposure and HLA in healthy donors. Study-level findings and limits: Accurate prediction of HLA-A and HLA-B alleles (for most subjects) was reportedly achieved from TCR beta sequences.

Germline V CDR1 and CDR2: SEHNR, FQNEAQ (reference sequence). With 1 base removed from V and 0 bases from J, the gap between germline ends came to 7 bases. The CDR3 is 15 amino acids. In the case of this clone: Its antigen remains unknown.

Primers for the PCR totalled 60 Vbeta and 13 Jbeta. Profiled with immunoSEQ multiplex PCR; TCRdb holds only in-frame clones, not every one. The table lists under 200,000 clones, roughly 80% of them singletons. J is TRBJ1-3 and V is TRBV7-9, with unresolved D. The TCR originated in a man over 45 in good health and CMV-seropositive. Specimen: PBMCs. CDR3 loop: CASSLGLDSGNTIYF. CDR3 nucleotide sequence: TGTGCCAGCAGCTTAGGACTCGACTCTGGAAACACCATATATTTT.